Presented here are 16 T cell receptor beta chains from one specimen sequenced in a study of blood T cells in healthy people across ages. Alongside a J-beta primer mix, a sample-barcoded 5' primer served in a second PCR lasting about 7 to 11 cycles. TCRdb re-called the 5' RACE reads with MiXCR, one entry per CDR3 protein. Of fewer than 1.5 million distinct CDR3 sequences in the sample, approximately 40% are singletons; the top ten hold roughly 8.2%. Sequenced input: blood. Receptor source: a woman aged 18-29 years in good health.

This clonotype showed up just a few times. This CDR3 is CASSERRDRAYEQYF. The CDR3 coding sequence is TGTGCCAGCAGTGAACGTAGGGACAGGGCCTACGAGCAGTACTTC. V usage is TRBV2 and J usage is TRBJ2-7, with 9 bases that match TRBD1. The CDR3 runs 15 residues. V lost 2 bases and J lost 2; bases outside the gene matches: 4. Looked up from germline, CDR1 is SNHLY and CDR2 is FYNNEI.

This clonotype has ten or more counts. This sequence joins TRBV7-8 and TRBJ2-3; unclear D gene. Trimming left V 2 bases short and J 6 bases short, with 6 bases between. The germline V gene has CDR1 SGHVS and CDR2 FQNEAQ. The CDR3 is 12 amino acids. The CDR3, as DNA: TGTGCCAGCAGCTTATTTTTGGATACGCAGTATTTT. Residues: CASSLFLDTQYF.

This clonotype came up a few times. CDR3 amino acids: CASSFDLAGQQFF. The CDR3 DNA sequence: TGCGCCAGCAGCTTCGACCTAGCGGGTCAGCAGTTCTTC. The J gene is TRBJ2-1, the V gene TRBV5-1; 8 nucleotides align to TRBD2. This CDR3 contains 13 residues. V lost 2 bases to trimming and J lost 11 bases; unmatched junction nucleotides: 6. Germline-derived CDR1 and CDR2 are SGHRS and YFSETQ.

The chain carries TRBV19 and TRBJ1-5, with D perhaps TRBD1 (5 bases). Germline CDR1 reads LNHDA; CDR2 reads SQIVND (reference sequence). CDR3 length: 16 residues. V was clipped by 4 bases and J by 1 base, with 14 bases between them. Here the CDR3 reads CASSRFTGESNQPQHF. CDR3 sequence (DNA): TGTGCCAGTAGTAGATTCACAGGAGAAAGCAATCAGCCCCAGCATTTT.

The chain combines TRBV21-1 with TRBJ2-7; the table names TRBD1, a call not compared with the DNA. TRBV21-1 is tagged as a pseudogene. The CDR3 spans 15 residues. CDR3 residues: CASSKAGDRGYEQYF. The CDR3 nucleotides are TGTGCCAGCAGCAAAGCGGGGGACAGGGGATACGAGCAGTACTTC.

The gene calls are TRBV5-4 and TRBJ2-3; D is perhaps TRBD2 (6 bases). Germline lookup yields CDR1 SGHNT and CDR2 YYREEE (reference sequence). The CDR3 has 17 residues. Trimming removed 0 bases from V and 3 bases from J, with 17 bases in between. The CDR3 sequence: CASSLGIAVPRTDTQYF. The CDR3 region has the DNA TGTGCCAGCAGCTTGGGGATAGCGGTCCCCCGGACAGATACGCAGTATTTT.

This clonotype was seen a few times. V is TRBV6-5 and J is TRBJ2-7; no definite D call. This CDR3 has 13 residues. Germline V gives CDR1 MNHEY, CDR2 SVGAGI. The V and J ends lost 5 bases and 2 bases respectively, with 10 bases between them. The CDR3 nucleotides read TGTGCCAGCAGTAAGGGTCTCACCTACGAGCAGTACTTC. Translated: CASSKGLTYEQYF.

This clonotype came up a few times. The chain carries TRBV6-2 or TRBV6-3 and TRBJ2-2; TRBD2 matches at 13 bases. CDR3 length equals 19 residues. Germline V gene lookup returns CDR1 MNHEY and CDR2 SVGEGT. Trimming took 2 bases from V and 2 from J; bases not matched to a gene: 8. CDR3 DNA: TGTGCCAGCAGTTACCGCGGACTAGCGGGAGTACTAAACACCGGGGAGCTGTTTTTT. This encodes CASSYRGLAGVLNTGELFF.

CDR3 in DNA: TGTGCCACCAGCCGCACGATATTTCAGGGGGCTAATGAAAAACTGTTTTTT. Amino acids: CATSRTIFQGANEKLFF. This rearrangement joins TRBV15 to TRBJ1-4; 7 bases are a match to TRBD1. Trimming removed 5 bases from V and 3 bases from J; junction bases left unmatched: 12. The germline V gene has CDR1 LNHNV and CDR2 YYDKDF (reference sequence). CDR3 length equals 17 residues.

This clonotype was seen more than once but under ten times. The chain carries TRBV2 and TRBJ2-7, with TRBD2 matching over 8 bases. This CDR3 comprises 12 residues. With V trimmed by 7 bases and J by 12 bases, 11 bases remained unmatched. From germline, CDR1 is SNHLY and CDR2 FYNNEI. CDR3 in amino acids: CASNHLSSGLYF. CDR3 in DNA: TGTGCCAGCAATCACCTCTCTAGCGGGCTGTACTTC.

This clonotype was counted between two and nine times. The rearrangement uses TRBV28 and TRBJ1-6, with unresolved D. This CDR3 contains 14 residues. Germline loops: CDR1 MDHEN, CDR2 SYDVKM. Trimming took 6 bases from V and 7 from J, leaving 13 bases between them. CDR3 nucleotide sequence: TGTGCCAGCAGAGCGGGAGGCGGGAATTCACCCCTCCACTTT. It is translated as CASRAGGGNSPLHF.

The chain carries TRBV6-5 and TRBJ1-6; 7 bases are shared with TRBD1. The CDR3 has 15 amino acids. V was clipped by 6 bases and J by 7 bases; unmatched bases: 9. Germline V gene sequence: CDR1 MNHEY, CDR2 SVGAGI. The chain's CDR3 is CASRTPGDSNSPLHF. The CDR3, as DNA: TGTGCCAGCAGGACCCCGGGGGACAGCAATTCACCCCTCCACTTT.

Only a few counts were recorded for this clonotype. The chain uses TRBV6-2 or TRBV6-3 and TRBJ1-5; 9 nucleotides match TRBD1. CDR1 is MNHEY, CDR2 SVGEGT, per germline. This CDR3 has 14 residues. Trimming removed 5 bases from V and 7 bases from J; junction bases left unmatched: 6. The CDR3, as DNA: TGTGCCAGCAGTCGGGGACAGGGTACCCAGCCCCAGCATTTT. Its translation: CASSRGQGTQPQHF.

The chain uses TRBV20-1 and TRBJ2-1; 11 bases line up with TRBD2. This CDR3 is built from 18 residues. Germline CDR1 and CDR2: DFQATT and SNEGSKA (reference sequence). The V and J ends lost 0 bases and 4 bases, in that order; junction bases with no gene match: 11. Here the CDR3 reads CSARDEVSGLAVYNEQFF. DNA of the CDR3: TGCAGTGCTAGAGATGAGGTCTCGGGACTAGCGGTTTACAATGAGCAGTTCTTC.

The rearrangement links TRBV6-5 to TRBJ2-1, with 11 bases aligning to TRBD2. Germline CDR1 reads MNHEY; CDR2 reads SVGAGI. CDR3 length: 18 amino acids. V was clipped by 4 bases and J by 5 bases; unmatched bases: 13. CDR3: CASSSVYQGLAANNEQFF. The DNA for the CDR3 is TGTGCCAGCAGTTCCGTCTACCAGGGACTAGCGGCAAACAATGAGCAGTTCTTC.

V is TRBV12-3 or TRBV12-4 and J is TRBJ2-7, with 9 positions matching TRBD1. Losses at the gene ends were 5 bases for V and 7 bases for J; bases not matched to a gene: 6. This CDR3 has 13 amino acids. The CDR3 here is CASSTQGAGEQYF. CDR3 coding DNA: TGTGCCAGCAGTACACAGGGGGCGGGTGAGCAGTACTTC.